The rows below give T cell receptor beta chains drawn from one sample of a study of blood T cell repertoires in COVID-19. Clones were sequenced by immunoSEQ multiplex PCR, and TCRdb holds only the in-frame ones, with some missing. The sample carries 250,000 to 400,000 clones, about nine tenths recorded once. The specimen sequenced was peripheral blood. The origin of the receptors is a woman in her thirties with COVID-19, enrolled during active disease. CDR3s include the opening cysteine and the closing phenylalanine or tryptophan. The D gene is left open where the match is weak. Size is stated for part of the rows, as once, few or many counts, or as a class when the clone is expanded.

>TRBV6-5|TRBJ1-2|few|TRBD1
TGTGCCAGCAGTTACGGGGGACAGGGGGCGTATGGCTACACCTTC
CASSYGGQGAYGYTF
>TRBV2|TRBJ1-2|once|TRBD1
TGTGCCAGCAGGGAGGACAGGGGGAACTATGGCTACACCTTC
CASREDRGNYGYTF
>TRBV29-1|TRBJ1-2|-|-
TGCAGCGCTGACCAGGGTCCTTTCTATGGCTACACCTTC
CSADQGPFYGYTF
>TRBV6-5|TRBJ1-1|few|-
TGTGCCAGCAGTTACTCCGACAAGACCGAAGCTTTCTTT
CASSYSDKTEAFF
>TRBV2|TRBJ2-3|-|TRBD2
TGTGCCAGCGGATCTAGAGCGGGGGGGGACGTTAGCACAGATACGCAGTATTTT
CASGSRAGGDVSTDTQYF
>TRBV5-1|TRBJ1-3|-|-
TGCGCCAGCAGCCGAAGGGACTCGCAATCCGGAAACACCATATATTTT
CASSRRDSQSGNTIYF
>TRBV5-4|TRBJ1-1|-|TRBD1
TGTGCCAGCAGCTCAAGACAGGGAAGGTCTGAAGCTTTCTTT
CASSSRQGRSEAFF
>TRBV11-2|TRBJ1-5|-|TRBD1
TGTGCCAGCAGCTCTACACAGGGGGAGGACAATCAGCCCCAGCATTTT
CASSSTQGEDNQPQHF
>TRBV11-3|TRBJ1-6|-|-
TGTGCCAGCAGCCCGGTGGGGGGACATTCACCCCTCCACTTT
CASSPVGGHSPLHF
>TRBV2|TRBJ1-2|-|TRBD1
TGTGCCAGCAGAGCCCCCGGACAGGGGAGCTATGGCTACACCTTC
CASRAPGQGSYGYTF
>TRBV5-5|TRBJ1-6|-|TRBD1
TGTGCCAGCAGCTTGTCGCCACAGGGGCAGAATTCACCCCTCCACTTT
CASSLSPQGQNSPLHF
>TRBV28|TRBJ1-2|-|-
TGTGCCAGCAGTCGCTATGGCTACACCTTC
CASSRYGYTF
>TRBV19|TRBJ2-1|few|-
TGTGCCAGTAGCCCCCCGACGGGCTACAATGAGCAGTTCTTC
CASSPPTGYNEQFF
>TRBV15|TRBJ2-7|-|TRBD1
TGTGCCACCAGCGAATCGGACAGGGTGGCCTACGAGCAGTACTTC
CATSESDRVAYEQYF
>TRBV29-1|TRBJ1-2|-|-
TGCAGCGTTGAGCACTTGGACATTAACTATGGCTACACCTTC
CSVEHLDINYGYTF
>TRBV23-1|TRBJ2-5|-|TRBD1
TGCGCCAGCAGAAAGACGGGACAGCATGTGCAAGAGACCCAGTACTTC
CASRKTGQHVQETQYF
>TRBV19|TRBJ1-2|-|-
TGTGCCAGTAGTCAGAGCCAGGGATACTATGGCTACACCTTC
CASSQSQGYYGYTF
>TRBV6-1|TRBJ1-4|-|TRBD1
TGTGCCAGCAGTGAATATGTGACAGGGCTGAAAGGGGGTGAAAAACTGTTTTTT
CASSEYVTGLKGGEKLFF
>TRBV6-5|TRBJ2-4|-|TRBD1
TGTGCCAGCAGTCCTCAGGGGGCCCGGGACATTCAGTACTTC
CASSPQGARDIQYF
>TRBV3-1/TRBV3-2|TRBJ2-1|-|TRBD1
TGTGCCAGCAGCCAATTCGCTTCGGGGGTAAGGGACAGGGATCAAAGTCTGGTCTTC
CASSQFASGVRDRDQSLVF
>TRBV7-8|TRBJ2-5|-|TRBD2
TGTGCCAGCAGCCCAGGGAGCGGGGGGAGGCAAGAGACCCAGTACTTC
CASSPGSGGRQETQYF
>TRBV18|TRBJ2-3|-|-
TGTGCCAGCTCACCAGACAGACCCACAGATACGCAGTATTTT
CASSPDRPTDTQYF
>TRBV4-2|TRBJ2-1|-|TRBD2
TGTGCCAGCAGCCATCTCGGACTAGCGGGGGCCGACCCCTCCTACAATGAGCAGTTCTTC
CASSHLGLAGADPSYNEQFF
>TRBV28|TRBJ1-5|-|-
TGTGCCAGCAGTTTATATATTAGCAATCAGCCCCAGCATTTT
CASSLYISNQPQHF
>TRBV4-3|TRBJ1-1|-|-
TGCGCCAGCAGCCAAGATACAGGACGGAGTACTGAAGCTTTCTTT
CASSQDTGRSTEAFF
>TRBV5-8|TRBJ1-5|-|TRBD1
TGTGCCAGCAGCTTGGGGACAGGGATAATTAATCAGCCCCAGCATTTT
CASSLGTGIINQPQHF
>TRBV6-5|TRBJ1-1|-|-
TGTGCCAGCGATACAGTATTTACTGAAGCTTTCTTT
CASDTVFTEAFF
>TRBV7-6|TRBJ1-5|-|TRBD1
TGTGCCAGCAGCCCCCAGACAGGGCGGGGCAATCAGCCCCAGCATTTT
CASSPQTGRGNQPQHF